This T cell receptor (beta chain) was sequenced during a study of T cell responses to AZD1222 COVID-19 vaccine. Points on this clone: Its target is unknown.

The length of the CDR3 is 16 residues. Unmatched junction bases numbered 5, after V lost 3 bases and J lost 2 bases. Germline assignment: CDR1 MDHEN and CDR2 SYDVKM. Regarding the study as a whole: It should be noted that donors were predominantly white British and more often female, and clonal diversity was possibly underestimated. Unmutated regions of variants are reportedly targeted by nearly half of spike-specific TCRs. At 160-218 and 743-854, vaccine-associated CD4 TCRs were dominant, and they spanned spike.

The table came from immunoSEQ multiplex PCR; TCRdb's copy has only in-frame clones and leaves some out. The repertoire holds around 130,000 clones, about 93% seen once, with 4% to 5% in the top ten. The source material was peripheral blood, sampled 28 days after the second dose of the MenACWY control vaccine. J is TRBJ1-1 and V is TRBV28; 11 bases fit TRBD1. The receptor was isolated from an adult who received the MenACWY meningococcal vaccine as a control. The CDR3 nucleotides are TGTGCCAGCAGTTTGGGACAGGGGGTTATAAACACTGAAGCTTTCTTT. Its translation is CASSLGQGVINTEAFF.